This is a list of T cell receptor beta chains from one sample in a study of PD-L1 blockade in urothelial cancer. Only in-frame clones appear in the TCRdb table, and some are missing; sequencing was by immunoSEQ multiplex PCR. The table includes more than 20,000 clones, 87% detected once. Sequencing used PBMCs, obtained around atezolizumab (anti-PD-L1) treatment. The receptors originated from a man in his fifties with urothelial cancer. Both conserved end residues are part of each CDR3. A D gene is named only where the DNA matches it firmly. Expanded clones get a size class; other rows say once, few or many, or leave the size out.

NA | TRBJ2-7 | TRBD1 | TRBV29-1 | CSVGPGQGFEQYF | TGCAGCGTTGGACCGGGACAGGGCTTCGAGCAGTACTTC
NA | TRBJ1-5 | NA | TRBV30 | CAWSDTGSYNQPQHF | TGTGCCTGGAGCGACACAGGGTCCTACAATCAGCCCCAGCATTTT
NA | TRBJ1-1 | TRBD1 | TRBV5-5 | CASSSRDSLSTEAFF | TGTGCCAGCAGCTCCCGGGACAGTCTGAGCACTGAAGCTTTCTTT
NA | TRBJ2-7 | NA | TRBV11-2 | CASILEEGSYEQYF | TGTGCCAGCATCCTGGAGGAGGGCTCCTACGAGCAGTACTTC
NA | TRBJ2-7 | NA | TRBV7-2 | CASNPPDRPSYEQYF | TGTGCCAGCAACCCACCGGACAGACCTTCCTACGAGCAGTACTTC
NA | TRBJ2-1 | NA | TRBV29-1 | CSVESAEQFF | TGCAGCGTTGAAAGCGCAGAGCAGTTCTTC
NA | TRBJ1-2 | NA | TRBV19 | CASSIVAQAPSLYGYTF | TGTGCCAGTAGTATAGTGGCACAGGCACCTTCCCTATATGGCTACACCTTC
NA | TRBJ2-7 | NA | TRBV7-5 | CARSLVARGRVDEQYF | TGTGCCAGAAGCTTAGTAGCCAGGGGGCGCGTGGACGAGCAGTACTTC
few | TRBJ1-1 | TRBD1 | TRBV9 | CASSEPQGWDTEAFF | TGTGCCAGCAGCGAACCACAGGGGTGGGACACTGAAGCTTTCTTT
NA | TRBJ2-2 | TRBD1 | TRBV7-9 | CASSLLGQGNTGELFF | TGTGCCAGCAGCTTGCTGGGACAGGGGAACACCGGGGAGCTGTTTTTT
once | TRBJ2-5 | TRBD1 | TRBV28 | CASRAGGQGGETQYF | TGTGCCAGCAGAGCAGGGGGACAGGGGGGAGAGACCCAGTACTTC
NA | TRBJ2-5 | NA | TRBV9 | CASSVEMASETQYF | TGTGCCAGCAGCGTGGAGATGGCTAGCGAGACCCAGTACTTC
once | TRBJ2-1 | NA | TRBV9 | CASSVGQRPPFF | TGTGCCAGCAGCGTAGGTCAGCGACCTCCGTTCTTC
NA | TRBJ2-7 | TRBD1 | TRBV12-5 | CALRRESTGGLNEQYF | TGTGCTCTCCGGAGAGAGTCGACAGGGGGTCTCAACGAGCAGTACTTC
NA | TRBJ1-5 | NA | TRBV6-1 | CASRDSPRAQHF | TGTGCCAGCAGGGACAGCCCAAGGGCCCAGCATTTT
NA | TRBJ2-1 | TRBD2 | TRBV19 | CASSILAGGIYNEQFF | TGTGCCAGTAGTATACTAGCGGGGGGGATCTACAATGAGCAGTTCTTC
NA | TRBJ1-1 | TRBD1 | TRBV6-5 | CASSYSMGQGRPYVFF | TGTGCCAGCAGTTACTCGATGGGACAGGGGCGTCCATATGTTTTCTTT
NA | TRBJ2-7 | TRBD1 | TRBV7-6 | CASSPRQGRDLYEQYF | TGTGCCAGCAGCCCCCGACAGGGACGGGATCTCTACGAGCAGTACTTC
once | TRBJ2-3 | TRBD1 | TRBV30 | CAWSVTGVTDTQYF | TGTGCCTGGAGTGTGACAGGGGTTACAGATACGCAGTATTTT
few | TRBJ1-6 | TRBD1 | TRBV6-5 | CASRTGVNSPLHF | TGTGCCAGCAGGACAGGGGTTAATTCACCCCTCCACTTT
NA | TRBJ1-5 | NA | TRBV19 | CASGHRSNQPQHF | TGTGCCAGCGGACACCGTAGCAATCAGCCCCAGCATTTT
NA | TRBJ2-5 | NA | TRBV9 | CASSVGGVQETQYF | TGTGCCAGCAGCGTAGGGGGAGTCCAAGAGACCCAGTACTTC
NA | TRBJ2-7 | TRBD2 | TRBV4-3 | CASSQDSGDPTYEQYF | TGCGCCAGCAGCCAAGATAGCGGGGATCCAACATACGAGCAGTACTTC
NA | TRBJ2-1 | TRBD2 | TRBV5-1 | CASSLVGGAGGSYNEQFF | TGCGCCAGCAGCTTGGTTGGCGGAGCGGGGGGGTCCTACAATGAGCAGTTCTTC
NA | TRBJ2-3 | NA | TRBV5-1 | CASSLVLGKGTDTQYF | TGCGCCAGCAGCTTGGTGCTCGGGAAAGGCACAGATACGCAGTATTTT
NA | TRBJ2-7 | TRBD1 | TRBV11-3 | CASSPQGAREQYF | TGTGCCAGCAGCCCACAGGGGGCCAGGGAGCAGTACTTC
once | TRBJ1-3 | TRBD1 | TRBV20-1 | CSADRGNTIYF | TGCAGTGCGGACAGGGGAAACACCATATATTTT
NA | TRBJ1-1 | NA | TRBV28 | CASKLGRGSLFGTEAFF | TGTGCCAGCAAGTTGGGCAGGGGTTCTTTATTTGGCACTGAAGCTTTCTTT
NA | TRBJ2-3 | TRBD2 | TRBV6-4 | CASSDGAGGTDTQYF | TGTGCCAGCAGTGACGGGGCGGGGGGCACAGATACGCAGTATTTT
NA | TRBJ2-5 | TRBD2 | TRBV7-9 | CASSGLAGGRETQYF | TGTGCCAGCAGCGGACTAGCGGGGGGCAGAGAGACCCAGTACTTC
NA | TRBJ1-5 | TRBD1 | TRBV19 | CASSSRQGPNQPQHF | TGTGCCAGTAGTAGCCGACAGGGGCCTAATCAGCCCCAGCATTTT
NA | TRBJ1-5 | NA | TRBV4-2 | CASSQGQSGSNQPQHF | TGTGCCAGCAGCCAAGGACAGTCGGGTAGCAATCAGCCCCAGCATTTT
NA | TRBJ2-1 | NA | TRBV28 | CASSLGSGYFDEQFF | TGTGCCAGCAGTTTAGGGTCAGGGTATTTTGATGAGCAGTTCTTC
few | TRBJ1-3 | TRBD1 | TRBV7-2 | CASSSGTARGNTIYF | TGTGCCAGCAGCTCGGGGACAGCCCGTGGAAACACCATATATTTT
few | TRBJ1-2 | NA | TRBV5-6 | CASRGDRGYGYTF | TGTGCCAGCAGGGGAGACCGCGGGTACGGCTACACCTTC
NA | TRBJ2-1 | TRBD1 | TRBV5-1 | CASSLGTGSYNEQFF | TGCGCCAGCAGCTTGGGGACAGGGTCCTACAATGAGCAGTTCTTC
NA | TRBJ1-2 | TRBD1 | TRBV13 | CASSANRGAYGYTF | TGTGCCAGCAGCGCTAACAGGGGTGCCTATGGCTACACCTTC
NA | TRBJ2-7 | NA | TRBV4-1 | CASSQDPAGLISYEQYF | TGCGCCAGCAGCCAAGATCCGGCGGGTCTTATATCCTACGAGCAGTACTTC
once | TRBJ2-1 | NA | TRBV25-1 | CASSGPAGGAYNEQFF | TGTGCCAGCAGTGGGCCAGCCGGAGGGGCCTACAATGAGCAGTTCTTC
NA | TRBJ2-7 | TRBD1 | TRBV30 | CAWVRDRGYEQYF | TGTGCCTGGGTCCGGGACAGGGGCTACGAGCAGTACTTC
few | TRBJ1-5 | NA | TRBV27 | CASSFGQGSNQPQHF | TGTGCCAGCAGTTTTGGGCAGGGTAGCAATCAGCCCCAGCATTTT
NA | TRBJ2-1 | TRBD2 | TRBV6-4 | CASRASGSGYNEQFF | TGTGCCAGCAGGGCTAGCGGGAGTGGGTACAATGAGCAGTTCTTC
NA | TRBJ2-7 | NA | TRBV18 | CASSPTGMASRNYEQYF | TGTGCCAGCTCACCAACGGGGATGGCTAGCCGGAACTACGAGCAGTACTTC
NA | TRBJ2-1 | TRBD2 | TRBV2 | CASSEKGLAGHNNEQFF | TGTGCCAGCAGTGAGAAGGGACTAGCGGGACACAACAATGAGCAGTTCTTC
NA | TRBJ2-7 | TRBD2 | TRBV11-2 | CASSSAGTTEFYEQYF | TGTGCCAGCAGCTCCGCCGGGACTACCGAGTTCTACGAGCAGTACTTC
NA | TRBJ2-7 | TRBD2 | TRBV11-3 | CASSLGPPGGGYEQYF | TGTGCCAGCAGCTTAGGTCCTCCGGGAGGAGGGTACGAGCAGTACTTC
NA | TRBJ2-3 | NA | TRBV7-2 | CASSLLPRTDTQYF | TGTGCCAGCAGCCTCCTACCGAGGACAGATACGCAGTATTTT
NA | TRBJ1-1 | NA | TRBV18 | CASCENMNTEAFF | TGTGCCAGCTGTGAGAATATGAACACTGAAGCTTTCTTT
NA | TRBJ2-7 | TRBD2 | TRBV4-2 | CASSQGLRLAVTSYEQYF | TGTGCCAGCAGCCAAGGGCTGAGACTAGCGGTAACCAGCTACGAGCAGTACTTC
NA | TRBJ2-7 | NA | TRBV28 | CASSHRHIIGMAYF | TGTGCCAGCAGCCATAGGCATATAATCGGGATGGCTTACTTC
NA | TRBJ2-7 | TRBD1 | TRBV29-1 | CSVGQGAYEQYF | TGCAGCGTGGGACAGGGGGCCTACGAGCAGTACTTC
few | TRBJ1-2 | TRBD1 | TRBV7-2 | CASSLETGGRGYTF | TGTGCCAGCAGCTTAGAGACAGGGGGTCGTGGCTACACCTTC
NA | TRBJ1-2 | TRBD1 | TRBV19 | CASSMGQGSYGYTF | TGTGCCAGTAGTATGGGACAGGGGAGCTATGGCTACACCTTC